The entry that follows covers one T cell receptor beta chain sequence. This entry belongs to a study of blood T cell repertoires in COVID-19. Under the authors' procedure: Quantification of nucleated cells was approximated via reference gene primer amplification. TCRdb keeps only in-frame clones here, not all; method: immunoSEQ multiplex PCR. The DNA was the basis for D and trimming; V, J and clone size are from that table. This table has some 57,000 clones, roughly 87% appearing once. The source of this sequence is a man in his sixties with acute or convalescent COVID-19. The sequencing sample was made of peripheral blood.

CDR3: CASRAAARRTDTQYF. CDR3 sequence (DNA): TGCGCCAGCAGAGCAGCGGCTAGACGCACAGATACGCAGTATTTT. This chain links TRBV5-1 with TRBJ2-3; tentative D call: TRBD2 (5 bases). CDR1 SGHRS and CDR2 YFSETQ come from the germline V gene. V shed 5 bases and J shed 1 base, with 14 bases lying between them. This CDR3 spans 15 amino acids. Together with reference TRBV5-1 and TRBJ2-3, the CDR3 gives the full variable domain: KAGVTQTPRYLIKTRGQQVTLSCSPISGHRSVSWYQQTPGQGLQFLFEYFSETQRNKGNFPGRFSGRQFSNSRSEMNVSTLELGDSALYLCASRAAARRTDTQYFGPGTRLTVL.